The 29 T cell receptor beta chains below all came from one sample that was sequenced in a study of control samples from healthy donors and cancer patients. Assay used: immunoSEQ multiplex PCR; TCRdb lists only in-frame clones, some missing. The data show under 80,000 clones, under 95% seen once. Sample: PBMCs. These TCRs come from a woman in her 40s with lung cancer.

This clone was recorded only once. The V call is TRBV19, the J call TRBJ1-4, with unresolved D. Germline loops: CDR1 LNHDA, CDR2 SQIVND (reference sequence). The CDR3 spans 14 residues. Trimming took off 4 bases at V and 4 bases at J, with 10 bases between the two ends. CDR3 protein: CASSSGGSNEKLFF. CDR3 bases: TGTGCCAGTAGTAGTGGTGGGAGTAATGAAAAACTGTTTTTT.

CDR3 DNA sequence: TGTGCCAGCAGCCAGAGACCGGGACAGGGGGCCGCGAAGTCCTACGAGCAGTACTTC. Its protein product is CASSQRPGQGAAKSYEQYF. The gene calls are TRBV7-8 and TRBJ2-7; TRBD1 matches 12 bases. Per the germline V gene, CDR1 is SGHVS and CDR2 is FQNEAQ. The CDR3 has 19 residues. Trimming took 5 bases from V and 1 from J; bases not matched to a gene: 15.

The chain carries TRBV11-2 and TRBJ2-7; 7 bases match TRBD1. Germline V gene sequence: CDR1 SGHAT, CDR2 FQNNGV. The CDR3 has 12 amino acids. V dropped 5 bases and J dropped 6; count of bases not matched to a gene: 4. CDR3 sequence reads: CASSEAGGEQYF. The CDR3 region has the DNA TGTGCCAGCAGCGAGGCAGGGGGCGAGCAGTACTTC.

This chain uses TRBV19 with TRBJ1-2; a weak D match, TRBD1 (5 bases). Germline CDR1 reads LNHDA; CDR2 reads SQIVND (reference sequence). V was shortened by 3 bases and J by 8 bases, with 13 bases between the two germline ends. This CDR3 is 13 amino acids long. The DNA of the CDR3 is TGTGCCAGTAGTATTAAGGTCCGGGACGGCTACACCTTC. Amino acids: CASSIKVRDGYTF. Filled out from reference TRBV19 and TRBJ1-2, the complete variable domain reads DGGITQSPKYLFRKEGQNVTLSCEQNLNHDAMYWYRQDPGQGLRLIYYSQIVNDFQKGDIAEGYSVSREKKESFPLTVTSAQKNPTAFYLCASSIKVRDGYTFGSGTRLTVV.

The chain recombines TRBV4-1 with TRBJ1-1; D is possibly TRBD1 (5 bases). The V end lost 1 base, the J end lost 11 bases, and 14 bases lay between the germline ends. Germline V CDR1 and CDR2: MGHRA, YSYEKL. The CDR3 covers 13 residues. The CDR3 coding sequence is TGCGCCAGCAGCCAAGTCCCAGGGTTATCGGCTTTCTTT. Translated: CASSQVPGLSAFF.

V is TRBV19 and J is TRBJ2-4, with D maybe TRBD2 (5 bases). The CDR3 contains 14 residues. Trimming took off 6 bases at V and 4 bases at J, with 13 bases between the two ends. The germline CDR1 and CDR2 sequences are LNHDA and SQIVND (reference sequence). In DNA form, the CDR3 reads TGTGCCAGTAGCAGGAGGCTAGATAAAAACATTCAGTACTTC. Translation gives CASSRRLDKNIQYF.

The rearrangement uses TRBV6-6 and TRBJ1-2; 7 bases agree with TRBD1. Trimming removed 6 bases from V and 13 bases from J; junction bases left unmatched: 20. Germline CDR1 and CDR2: MNHNY and SVGAGI (reference sequence). The CDR3 spans 15 residues. CDR3 loop: CASSNPRTGPQVGTF. The CDR3 DNA reads TGTGCCAGCAGCAACCCCCGGACAGGCCCCCAGGTGGGCACCTTC.

The chain links TRBV3-1 (or the pseudogene TRBV3-2) to TRBJ2-2; TRBD2 matches 16 bases. The CDR3 has 19 amino acids. J lost 5 bases, V lost 0 bases, and 6 bases had no gene match. Germline V gives CDR1 LGHDT, CDR2 YNNKEL (reference sequence). The CDR3 DNA sequence: TGTGCCAGCAGCCAAGATCTGGGACTAGCGGGGGGGATAACCGGGGAGCTGTTTTTT. Translating gives CASSQDLGLAGGITGELFF.

In the case of this clone: Germline is not matched at one junction end, which may reflect a read error. The V and J genes are TRBV12-5 and TRBJ2-2, with a tentative D call TRBD2 (5 bases). Germline V gives CDR1 LGHNT, CDR2 FRNRAP. CDR3 length: 15 amino acids. CDR3 DNA: TGTGCTAGTGGCCGGAACTTCGGGGAACACCGGGGAGCTGTTTTT. Translating gives CASGRNFGEHRGAVF. The variable domain in full, with the rest retrieved from reference TRBV12-5 and TRBJ2-2, is DARVTQTPRHKVTEMGQEVTMRCQPILGHNTVFWYRQTMMQGLELLAYFRNRAPLDDSGMPKDRFSAEMPDATLATLKIQPSEPRDSAVYFCASGRNFGEHRGAVFGEGSRLTVL.

The chain joins TRBV11-3 to TRBJ2-1; 7 bases map to TRBD1. The CDR3 sequence is 16 residues long. V gave up 5 bases and J gave up 0 bases; unmatched junction bases: 7. Germline lookup yields CDR1 SGHNT and CDR2 YENEEA. This CDR3 reads CASSTRTGSSYNEQFF. Written as DNA, the CDR3 is TGTGCCAGCAGCACGAGGACAGGAAGCTCCTACAATGAGCAGTTCTTC.

The V call is TRBV9, the J call TRBJ2-1; D gene ambiguous. V gave up 0 bases and J gave up 5 bases, with 9 bases separating them. The CDR3 covers 14 residues. Per germline, CDR1 SGDLS and CDR2 YYNGEE. Here the CDR3 reads CASSVGTNHNEQFF. CDR3 coding DNA: TGTGCCAGCAGCGTAGGCACGAATCACAATGAGCAGTTCTTC.

The V and J genes are TRBV24-1 and TRBJ1-5, with TRBD1 as a possible D gene (6 bases). V was shortened by 6 bases and J by 0 bases, with 8 bases between the two germline ends. The CDR3 runs to 14 residues. The V gene's germline CDR1 is KGHDR and CDR2 SFDVKD. The CDR3 DNA follows: TGTGCCACCAGTAGGGGGGGTAGCAATCAGCCCCAGCATTTT. Translating it yields CATSRGGSNQPQHF.

The CDR3, as DNA: TGTGCCAGCAGCCAACGGACAGGGTCGGCCTATGGCTACACCTTC. Translated: CASSQRTGSAYGYTF. The J gene is TRBJ1-2, the V gene TRBV3-1 (or the pseudogene TRBV3-2); 8 bases are shared with TRBD1. Germline CDR1 and CDR2: LGHDT and YNNKEL (reference sequence). V lost 2 bases, J lost 4 bases, and 6 bases stayed unmatched. This CDR3 has 15 residues.

The rearrangement links TRBV11-3 to TRBJ2-6, with D perhaps TRBD1 (6 bases). Trimming shortened V by 3 bases and J by 1 base, and 16 bases separated the two germline ends. Germline V lookup: CDR1 SGHNT, CDR2 YENEEA. The CDR3 has 18 amino acids. CDR3 in DNA: TGTGCCAGCAGCTTTAGTGGGGGCAGACCTTCTGGGGCCAACGTCCTGACTTTC. It is translated as CASSFSGGRPSGANVLTF.

The chain carries TRBV21-1 and TRBJ2-7; whether TRBD2, the table's D call, matches the DNA was not checked. TRBV21-1 is given as a pseudogene. The CDR3 loop spans 14 amino acids. The CDR3 nucleotides are TGTGCCAGCAGGCGGGCAATTGGTGAGTACGAGCAGTACTTC. It specifies CASRRAIGEYEQYF.

The gene calls are TRBV30 and TRBJ1-2; 7 nucleotides agree with TRBD1. Germline CDR1 GTSNPN, CDR2 SVGIG (reference sequence). The CDR3 is made up of 16 amino acids. Trimming cost V 3 bases and J 6 bases; bases outside gene matches: 16. The CDR3, as DNA: TGTGCCTGGAGCGGGAAGGGCGCAGGGGGTGTACATGGCTACACCTTC. It specifies CAWSGKGAGGVHGYTF.

V is TRBV6-1 and J is TRBJ2-1; D call uncertain. Germline values: CDR1 MNHNS, CDR2 SASEGT. Trimming took 1 base from V and 10 from J, leaving 5 bases between them. The CDR3 length is 11 residues. CDR3 DNA: TGTGCCAGCAGTGAAGGGCGGGAGCAGTTCTTC. It encodes CASSEGREQFF.

The chain has TRBV5-4 and TRBJ2-3; TRBD1 aligns across 8 bases. J was trimmed by 4 bases and V by 0 bases; bases with no gene match: 1. This CDR3 has 14 amino acids. Germline CDR1 and CDR2: SGHNT and YYREEE (reference sequence). The CDR3 bases are TGTGCCAGCAGCTTGGCAGGGGGCTCAGATACGCAGTATTTT. Encoded protein: CASSLAGGSDTQYF.

The V and J genes are TRBV29-1 and TRBJ1-5; D is ambiguous. The CDR3 is made up of 14 amino acids. Germline CDR1 and CDR2: SQVTM and ANQGSEA. Between the trimmed V and J ends, which lost 5 bases and 1 base, there was a span of 12 bases. In DNA, the CDR3 is TGCAGCGTTATTCTAGGACGGAGCAATCAGCCCCAGCATTTT. Protein: CSVILGRSNQPQHF.

V is TRBV27 and J is TRBJ1-3; D is perhaps TRBD1 (5 bases). Germline V gives CDR1 MNHEY, CDR2 SMNVEV (reference sequence). Trimming left V 2 bases short and J 4 bases short, with 6 bases between. CDR3 size: 13 residues. DNA of the CDR3: TGTGCCAGCAGTTTACGACAGGGAAACACCATATATTTT. This gives the protein CASSLRQGNTIYF.

The rearrangement uses TRBV11-3 and TRBJ2-3; the match to TRBD2 covers 7 bases. The CDR3 has 17 amino acids. CDR1 and CDR2 from the germline V gene are SGHNT and YENEEA. V shed 1 base and J 5 bases; nucleotides not matched to a gene: 12. In DNA form, the CDR3 reads TGTGCCAGCAGCTTAGCAACGTCAGCGGGGCCCAGAGATACGCAGTATTTT. It is translated as CASSLATSAGPRDTQYF. Variable domain in full (rest from reference TRBV11-3 and TRBJ2-3): EAGVVQSPRYKIIEKKQPVAFWCNPISGHNTLYWYLQNLGQGPELLIRYENEEAVDDSQLPKDRFSAERLKGVDSTLKIQPAELGDSAVYLCASSLATSAGPRDTQYFGPGTRLTVL.

In regard to this clone: The junction departs from germline at one end; a sequencing error may be responsible. This chain uses TRBV28 with TRBJ1-1, with TRBD1 identical over 10 bases. The germline gives CDR1 MDHEN, CDR2 SYDVKM. The CDR3 consists of 15 residues. Here the CDR3 DNA reads TGTGCCAGCCGTTTCATAGGGCGACAGGGGGCGGAAGCTTTCTTT. Its protein product is CASRFIGRQGAEAFF.

The chain joins TRBV18 to TRBJ2-7; the D is unclear. The CDR3 spans 14 residues. Trimming removed 3 bases at V and 3 bases at J, with 12 bases between. Germline V lookup: CDR1 KGHSH, CDR2 LQKENI. The CDR3 is CASSPSLDFYEQYF. In DNA form, the CDR3 reads TGTGCCAGCTCACCCTCGTTGGATTTCTACGAGCAGTACTTC.

The chain uses TRBV9 and TRBJ2-2, with TRBD1 identical over 12 bases. Germline CDR1 SGDLS, CDR2 YYNGEE. V lost 4 bases, J lost 7 bases, and 11 bases stayed unmatched. The CDR3 totals 17 residues. CDR3 DNA sequence: TGTGCCAGCAGCACTCCCCGGGACAGGGGGCAGAGCGGGGAGCTGTTTTTT. Translating gives CASSTPRDRGQSGELFF.

The gene calls are TRBV11-3 and TRBJ1-2; 8 nucleotides line up with TRBD1. The CDR3 contains 11 residues. Germline-derived CDR1 and CDR2 are SGHNT and YENEEA. J gave up 10 bases and V 5 bases, and 3 bases lay outside the gene matches. The CDR3 region has the DNA TGTGCCAGCAGCGCCAGGGGGCTCTACACCTTC. Translating it yields CASSARGLYTF. The full variable domain, with the rest looked up from reference TRBV11-3 and TRBJ1-2, is EAGVVQSPRYKIIEKKQPVAFWCNPISGHNTLYWYLQNLGQGPELLIRYENEEAVDDSQLPKDRFSAERLKGVDSTLKIQPAELGDSAVYLCASSARGLYTFGSGTRLTVV.

The rearrangement links TRBV4-1 to TRBJ1-6; the D is unclear. This CDR3 is built from 16 residues. The V gene's germline CDR1 is MGHRA and CDR2 YSYEKL. V lost 1 base and J lost 0, with 7 bases in between. The CDR3 reads CASSQGGSSYNSPLHF. CDR3 sequence (DNA): TGCGCCAGCAGCCAAGGAGGGAGCTCCTATAATTCACCCCTCCACTTT.

This sequence joins TRBV6-5 and TRBJ1-2, with D uncertain. The germline V gene has CDR1 MNHEY and CDR2 SVGAGI. There are 14 residues in the CDR3. Trimming stripped 1 base from V and 3 bases from J, with 9 bases between. The DNA for the CDR3 is TGTGCCAGCAGTTACTACCGGGAGGACTATGGCTACACCTTC. Translated: CASSYYREDYGYTF.

The chain carries TRBV9 and TRBJ2-5; 10 bases match TRBD2. The CDR3 is 16 residues long. Germline CDR1 reads SGDLS; CDR2 reads YYNGEE. Trimming at V came to 0 bases and at J to 0 bases, leaving 2 bases not matched to a gene. The CDR3 DNA is TGTGCCAGCAGCGTAGGTCTAGCGGGGGACCAAGAGACCCAGTACTTC. The encoded protein is CASSVGLAGDQETQYF.

The chain links TRBV28 to TRBJ1-5; TRBD1 matches 7 bases. The CDR3 length is 15 residues. V shed 10 bases, J shed 4 bases, and the junction held 13 bases outside the gene matches. Germline V gives CDR1 MDHEN, CDR2 SYDVKM. The CDR3 loop is CATERGTDDNQPQHF. DNA of the CDR3: TGTGCCACCGAAAGAGGGACAGATGATAATCAGCCCCAGCATTTT.